The T cell receptor beta chain described here comes from a study of T cell responses to AZD1222 COVID-19 vaccine. Sequencing was performed with immunoSEQ multiplex PCR; in TCRdb, only in-frame clones are kept and a portion is missing. The repertoire holds 25,000 to 30,000 clones, with 93% as singletons. Points from the study as a whole: Clonal diversity may have been underestimated in mostly white British donors. Two doses of AZD1222 preceded a rise in Spike-specific TCR breadth and depth.

The CDR3 runs 16 residues. Per the germline V gene, CDR1 is SGHAT and CDR2 is FQNNGV. J gave up 4 bases and V 0 bases, and 8 bases lay outside the gene matches. The count of this clone is one. What it binds is not known. Specimen: peripheral blood, collected on day 0 of AZD1222 vaccination. The rearrangement uses TRBV11-2 and TRBJ2-7; 8 nucleotides line up with TRBD1. This receptor was identified in an adult in good health. The CDR3 reads CASSLDRATGVYEQYF. The CDR3 DNA sequence: TGTGCCAGCAGCTTAGATCGAGCGACAGGGGTATACGAGCAGTACTTC.